This TCR beta chain was captured by sequencing in a study of T-cell memory formation after mild COVID-19 (dated by TCRdb to 2020 to 2022). About the study as a whole: TCR sequence clusters from the two donors were found to be largely donor specific. Longitudinal TCRalpha and TCRbeta repertoire sequencing tracked T-cell clones expanding and contracting after mild COVID-19 in a couple of donors. Two young, previously healthy adult volunteers made up the cohort, one male and one female.

The full study reports these points: Clones contracting from day 15 to 85 had balanced CD4/CD8 phenotypes, while a second wave expanding from day 15 to 37 was biased towards CD4+. SARS-CoV-2 specificity was not confirmed for the second-wave clones peaking on day 37. Contracting CD4+ clones were located mainly in the CM and EM memory subsets, whereas CD8+ clones were found to be enriched in EMRA. Only two mild cases were covered in the study, and larger cohorts including severe cases with pre-infection samples were considered necessary. Some responding clones were detected in pre-infection memory, suggesting pre-existing cross-reactive memory T cells joined the SARS-CoV-2 response.

PBMCs were isolated by Ficoll-Paque density gradient centrifugation. Sequenced on an Illumina NovaSeq 6000. TCRalpha and TCRbeta cDNA libraries were built by 5'RACE with constant-segment primers, adding sample barcodes and unique molecular identifiers. Trizol reagent was used to extract RNA from every sample. Libraries were amplified in two PCR steps, with a second sample barcode and Illumina TruSeq adapters added in the second step. Sequencing of libraries was performed on an Illumina NovaSeq with 2 x 150 bp paired-end reads. As for the original processing: With migec v1.2.7, reads were demultiplexed and then collapsed into UMI-guided consensus sequences. With mixcr v2.1.11, UMI consensuses were aligned to TRA and TRB V and J templates and assembled into clonotypes. A clonotype was counted as expanded or contracted only when both edgeR and NoisET called the clonotype significant, with the noise models trained on biological replicates. For edgeR calls, a false discovery rate-adjusted p below 0.01 and a log2 fold-change threshold of 1 were applied. As an exploratory analysis of dynamics, max-normalized trajectories of the 1000 most abundant clonotypes were examined by PCA with hierarchical clustering. Separately sequenced CD4+ and CD8+ repertoires were used to assign a CD4 or CD8 phenotype to each responding clone. TCRdb trimmed public reads at Q25 via fastp, called clones via MiXCR and kept in-frame beta chains. Each entry is one CDR3 protein sequence, shown with its most common DNA and genes. The V and J calls here are based on TCRdb, not the publication. A total of 95,000 to 110,000 distinct CDR3 sequences appear in this sample, roughly an eighth of them only once. The top ten clonotypes cover under 45% of the sample.

In the case of this clonotype: Which antigen it targets is not known. The record has no base qualities; no much larger clone is one base away.

Sequencing was done on a sample of PBMCs or a T cell subset sorted from them (not recorded which). This TCR came from a man between 18 and 29 years old who had mild COVID-19 (a few samples of this study predate the infection). The sample titles of this study are shuffled in the database, so cell type and time point are left out; the donor was told from shared clones.

The encoded CDR3 is CASSDAPTVAGGDNEQFF. The DNA sequence follows: TGTGCCAGCAGTGACGCTCCTACCGTGGCGGGGGGGGACAATGAGCAGTTCTTC. The sequence links TRBV25-1 to TRBJ2-1; 9 junctional bases match TRBD2. CDR3 length: 18 amino acids, cysteine to phenylalanine. The DNA shown is the 54-base CDR3, in frame from base 1. According to the germline V gene, CDR1 reads MGHDK and CDR2 reads SYGVNS. Clipping removes 3 bases from V and 5 bases from J, with 14 as the unmatched junction base count.